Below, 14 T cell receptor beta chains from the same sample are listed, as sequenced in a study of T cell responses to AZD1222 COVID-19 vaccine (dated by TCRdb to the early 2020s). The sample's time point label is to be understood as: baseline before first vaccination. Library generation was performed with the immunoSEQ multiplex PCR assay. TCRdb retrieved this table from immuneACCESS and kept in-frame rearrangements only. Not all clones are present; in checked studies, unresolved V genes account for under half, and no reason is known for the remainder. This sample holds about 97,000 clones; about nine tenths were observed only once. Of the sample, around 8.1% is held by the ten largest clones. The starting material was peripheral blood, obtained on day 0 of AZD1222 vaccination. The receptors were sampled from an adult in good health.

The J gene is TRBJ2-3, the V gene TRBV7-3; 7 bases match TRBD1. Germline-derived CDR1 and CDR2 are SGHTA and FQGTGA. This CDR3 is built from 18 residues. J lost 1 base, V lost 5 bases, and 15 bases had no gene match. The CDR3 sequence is CASSAPTGAPDRTDTQYF. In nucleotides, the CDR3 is TGTGCCAGCAGCGCCCCTACAGGGGCACCTGATCGCACAGATACGCAGTATTTT.

The CDR3 here is CASSPLGQTSYEQYF. CDR3 DNA: TGTGCCAGCTCACCCCTAGGACAGACCTCCTACGAGCAGTACTTC. The rearrangement joins TRBV18 to TRBJ2-7, with a weak D call TRBD1 (6 bases). V was cut by 3 bases and J by 0 bases, with 12 bases left in between. This CDR3 has 15 amino acids. The germline V gene has CDR1 KGHSH and CDR2 LQKENI.

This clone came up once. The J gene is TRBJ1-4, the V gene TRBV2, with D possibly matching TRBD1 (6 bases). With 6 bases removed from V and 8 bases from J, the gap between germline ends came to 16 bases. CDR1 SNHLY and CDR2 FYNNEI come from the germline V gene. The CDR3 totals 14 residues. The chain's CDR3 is CASRRANRGEKLFF. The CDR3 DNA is TGTGCCAGCAGGCGGGCCAATAGGGGGGAAAAACTGTTTTTT.

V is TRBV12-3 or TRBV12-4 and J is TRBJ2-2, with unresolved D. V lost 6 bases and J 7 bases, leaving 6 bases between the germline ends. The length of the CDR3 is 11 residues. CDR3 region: CASRTNGELFF. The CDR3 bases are TGTGCCAGCAGAACTAACGGGGAGCTGTTTTTT.

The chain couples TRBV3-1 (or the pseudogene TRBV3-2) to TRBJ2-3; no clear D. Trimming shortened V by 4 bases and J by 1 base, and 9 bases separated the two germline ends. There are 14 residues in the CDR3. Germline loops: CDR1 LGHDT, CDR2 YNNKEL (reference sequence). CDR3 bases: TGTGCCAGCAGCCTGTCACACCGCACAGATACGCAGTATTTT. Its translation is CASSLSHRTDTQYF.

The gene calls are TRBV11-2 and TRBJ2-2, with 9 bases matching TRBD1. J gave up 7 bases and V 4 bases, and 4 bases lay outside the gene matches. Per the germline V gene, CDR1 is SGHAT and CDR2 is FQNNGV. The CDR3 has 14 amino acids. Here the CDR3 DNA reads TGTGCCAGCAGCTCCGGGACAGGGTTCGGGGAGCTGTTTTTT. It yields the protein CASSSGTGFGELFF.

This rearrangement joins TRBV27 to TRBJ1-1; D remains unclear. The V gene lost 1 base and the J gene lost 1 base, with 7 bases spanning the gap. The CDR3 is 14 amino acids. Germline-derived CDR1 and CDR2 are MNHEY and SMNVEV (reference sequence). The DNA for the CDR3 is TGTGCCAGCAGTTTATTCCCAGGGAACACTGAAGCTTTCTTT. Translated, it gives CASSLFPGNTEAFF.

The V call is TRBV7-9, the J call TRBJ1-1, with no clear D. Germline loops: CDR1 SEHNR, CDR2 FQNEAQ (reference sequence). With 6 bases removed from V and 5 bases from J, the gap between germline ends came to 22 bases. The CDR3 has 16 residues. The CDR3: CASRIDRWEGGTEAFF. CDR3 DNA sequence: TGTGCCAGCAGGATAGATCGGTGGGAGGGTGGGACTGAAGCTTTCTTT.

The CDR3 region has the DNA TGTGCCAGCAGCCCAGACAGTTTGAACACTGAAGCTTTCTTT. Translating gives CASSPDSLNTEAFF. The chain has TRBV7-3 and TRBJ1-1; TRBD1 might be the D (5 bases). The CDR3 totals 14 residues. In germline, CDR1 is SGHTA, CDR2 FQGTGA. V was shortened by 5 bases and J by 0 bases, with 10 bases between the two germline ends. The full variable domain, completed using reference TRBV7-3 and TRBJ1-1, is GAGVSQTPSNKVTEKGKYVELRCDPISGHTALYWYRQSLGQGPEFLIYFQGTGAADDSGLPNDRFFAVRPEGSVSTLKIQRTERGDSAVYLCASSPDSLNTEAFFGQGTRLTVV.

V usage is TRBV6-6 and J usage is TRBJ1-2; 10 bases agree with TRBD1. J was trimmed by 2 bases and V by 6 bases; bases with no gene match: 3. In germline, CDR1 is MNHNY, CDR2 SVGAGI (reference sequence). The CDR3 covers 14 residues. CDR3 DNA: TGTGCCAGCAGGGGGACAGGGGAAAACTATGGCTACACCTTC. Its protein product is CASRGTGENYGYTF.

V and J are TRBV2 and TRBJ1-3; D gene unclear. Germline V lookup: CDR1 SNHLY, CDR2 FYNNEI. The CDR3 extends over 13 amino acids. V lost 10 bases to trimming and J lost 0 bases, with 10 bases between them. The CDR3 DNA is TGTGCCAATAGAGAGAGCTCTGGAAACACCATATATTTT. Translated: CANRESSGNTIYF.

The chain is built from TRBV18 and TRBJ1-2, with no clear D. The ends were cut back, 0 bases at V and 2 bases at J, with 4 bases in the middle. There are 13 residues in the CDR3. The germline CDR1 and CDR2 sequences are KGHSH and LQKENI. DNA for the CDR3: TGTGCCAGCTCACCACCAGGGAACTATGGCTACACCTTC. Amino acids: CASSPPGNYGYTF.

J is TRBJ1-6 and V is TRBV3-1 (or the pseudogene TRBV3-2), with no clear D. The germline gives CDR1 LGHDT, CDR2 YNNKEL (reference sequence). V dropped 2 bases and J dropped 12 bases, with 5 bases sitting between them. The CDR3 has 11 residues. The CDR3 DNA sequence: TGTGCCAGCAGCCAATTAGAACCCCTCCACTTT. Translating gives CASSQLEPLHF.

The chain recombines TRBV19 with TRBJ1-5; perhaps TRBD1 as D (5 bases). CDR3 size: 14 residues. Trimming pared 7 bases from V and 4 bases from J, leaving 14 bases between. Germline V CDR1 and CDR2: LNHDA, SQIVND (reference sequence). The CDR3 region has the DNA TGTGCCAGTACTAGGGGAGAGGGGAATCAGCCCCAGCATTTT. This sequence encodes CASTRGEGNQPQHF.